Listed below are T cell receptor beta chains from one sample, sequenced in a study of Graves' ophthalmopathy and Graves' hyperthyroidism. TCRdb passed the multiplex PCR reads through MiXCR, listing each CDR3 protein once. The sample lists some 520,000 distinct CDR3 sequences; about an eighth were seen once. Input material: blood. Receptors originate from a woman under 40 with Graves' ophthalmopathy. Both conserved end residues are part of each CDR3. A D gene is named only where the DNA matches it firmly. Clone sizes are given selectively: once, few, many, or a class where the clone is expanded.

J: TRBJ2-2; size: many; D: -; V: TRBV12-3/TRBV12-4; DNA: TGTGCCAGCAGTTTAGCGCTGGCAACCCCCACCGGGGAGCTGTTTTTT; CDR3: CASSLALATPTGELFF
J: TRBJ1-2; size: few; D: -; V: TRBV19; DNA: TGTGCCAGTAGTCCCGAGGGTCGGGGAGGCTACACCTTC; CDR3: CASSPEGRGGYTF
J: TRBJ1-2; size: many; D: TRBD1; V: TRBV12-3/TRBV12-4; DNA: TGTGCCAGCAGCCCGGCCACAGGGGGCGACAATGGCTACACCTTC; CDR3: CASSPATGGDNGYTF
J: TRBJ1-1; size: many; D: TRBD1; V: TRBV12-3/TRBV12-4; DNA: TGTGCCAGCAGACCAACAGGGGCTGTGGGTGAAGCTTTCTTT; CDR3: CASRPTGAVGEAFF
J: TRBJ1-1; size: once; D: -; V: TRBV12-5; DNA: TGTGCTAGTGGTTTGCAAGAGAACACTGAAGCTTTCTTT; CDR3: CASGLQENTEAFF
J: TRBJ1-1; size: many; D: TRBD1; V: TRBV4-2; DNA: TGTGCCAGCAGCCACGGAACTTCCCCACAGGGGGTGAACACTGAAGCTTTCTTT; CDR3: CASSHGTSPQGVNTEAFF
J: TRBJ2-7; size: many; D: -; V: TRBV12-3/TRBV12-4; DNA: TGTGCCAGCACCCCGGGGGCATCTCTCTACGAGCAGTACTTC; CDR3: CASTPGASLYEQYF
J: TRBJ1-5; size: many; D: TRBD1; V: TRBV12-3/TRBV12-4; DNA: TGTGCCAGCAGCGATCCGGACAGGAGGGATCAGCCCCAGCATTTT; CDR3: CASSDPDRRDQPQHF
J: TRBJ2-5; size: many; D: -; V: TRBV12-3/TRBV12-4; DNA: TGTGCCAGCCGAGGTCCTAAGGTGGAGACCCAGTACTTC; CDR3: CASRGPKVETQYF
J: TRBJ2-2; size: many; D: -; V: TRBV7-7; DNA: TGTGCTAGCAGCTTAGGGACGGACCTCCGGAGGACCGGGGAGCTGTTTTTT; CDR3: CASSLGTDLRRTGELFF
J: TRBJ1-1; size: -; D: TRBD1; V: TRBV5-5; DNA: TGTGCCAGCAGCCCGTCGACAGGGATGAACACTGAAGCTTTCTTT; CDR3: CASSPSTGMNTEAFF
J: TRBJ2-7; size: many; D: -; V: TRBV28; DNA: TGTGCCAGCAGCCATCTGGACCTACAATCCTACGAGCAGTACTTC; CDR3: CASSHLDLQSYEQYF
J: TRBJ1-5; size: few; D: -; V: TRBV12-3/TRBV12-4; DNA: TGTGCCAGCAGTTTGTGGGGGGATTATCAGCCCCAGCATTTT; CDR3: CASSLWGDYQPQHF
J: TRBJ2-5; size: many; D: TRBD2; V: TRBV20-1; DNA: TGCAGTGCGATAGCGGGGGACCCCCAAGAGACCCAGTACTTC; CDR3: CSAIAGDPQETQYF
J: TRBJ1-5; size: many; D: -; V: TRBV15; DNA: TGTGCCACCAGCAGAGATAAGGGGTACAATCAGCCCCAGCATTTT; CDR3: CATSRDKGYNQPQHF
J: TRBJ1-3; size: many; D: -; V: TRBV20-1; DNA: TGCAGTGCCCCGGGAAACCGAGGAAACACCATATATTTT; CDR3: CSAPGNRGNTIYF